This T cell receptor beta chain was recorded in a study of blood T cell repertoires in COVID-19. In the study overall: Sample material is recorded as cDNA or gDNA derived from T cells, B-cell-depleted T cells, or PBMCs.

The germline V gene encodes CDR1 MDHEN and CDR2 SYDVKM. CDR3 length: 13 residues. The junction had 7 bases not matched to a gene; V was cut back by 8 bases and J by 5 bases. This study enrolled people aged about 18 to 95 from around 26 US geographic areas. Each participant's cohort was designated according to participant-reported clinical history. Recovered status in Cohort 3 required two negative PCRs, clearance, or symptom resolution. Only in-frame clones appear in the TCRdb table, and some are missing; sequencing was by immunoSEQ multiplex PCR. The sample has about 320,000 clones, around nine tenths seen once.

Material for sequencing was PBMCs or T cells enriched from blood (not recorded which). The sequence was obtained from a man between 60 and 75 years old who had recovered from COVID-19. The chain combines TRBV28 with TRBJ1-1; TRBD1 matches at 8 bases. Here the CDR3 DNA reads TGTGCCAGCGGAAACAGGGGGGAAACTGAAGCTTTCTTT. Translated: CASGNRGETEAFF.